The clone carrying this T cell receptor beta chain came up once. Its target is not known. The CD4+ fraction was divided into a CD45RA+ naive subset and a CD45RA-negative memory subset. The test was conducted at deep level. Genomic DNA of each subset was evenly split across several immunoSEQ plates. Produced via immunoSEQ multiplex PCR; TCRdb's table is partial and in-frame only. The data show 2,500,000 or so clones, around nine tenths seen once. The data belong to a study of shared clonotypes between healthy human individuals. The study's findings and limits: Depth of sequencing was expected to influence donor clonotype sharing.

What was sequenced was naive CD4+ T cells sorted from blood. Noted subset: CD45RA+ positively selected. This sequence originates from a man aged 18 to 29 in good health.

CDR3 protein: CASSQDSRGAYGYTF. CDR3 nucleotide sequence: TGTGCCAGCAGCCAAGATTCAAGGGGCGCCTATGGCTACACCTTC. V and J are TRBV5-4 and TRBJ1-2; D perhaps matches TRBD1 (5 bases). The CDR3 is 15 residues long. Deletions cut 4 bases from V and 4 bases from J, with 17 bases between. CDR1 and CDR2 (germline): SGHNT, YYREEE (reference sequence). The variable domain in full, completed from reference TRBV5-4 and TRBJ1-2, reads ETGVTQSPTHLIKTRGQQVTLRCSSQSGHNTVSWYQQALGQGPQFIFQYYREEENGRGNFPPRFSGLQFPNYSSELNVNALELDDSALYLCASSQDSRGAYGYTFGSGTRLTVV.